The rows below give T cell receptor beta chains drawn from one sample of a study of graft-versus-host responses after intestinal transplantation. These receptors lack a known antigen. Sequenced by immunoSEQ multiplex PCR; TCRdb stores in-frame clones only, minus some. The sample consists of approximately 130,000 clones, roughly 92% of them appearing once. This material consisted of unstimulated CD4+ T cells sorted from spleen or lymph node cells, taken before intestinal transplant. Every receptor here comes from a human donor who received an intestinal transplant. CDR3s include the opening cysteine and the closing phenylalanine or tryptophan. The D gene is left open where the match is weak. Only some rows state a clone size, as once, few, many or a class for expanded clones.

.	.	TRBJ1-2	TRBV30	TGTGCCTGGAGTCAAACAGGGCGGGGGGAATATGGCTACACCTTC	CAWSQTGRGEYGYTF
.	.	TRBJ1-2	TRBV28	TGTGCCAGCAGTCTGACAGTTAACTATGGCTACACCTTC	CASSLTVNYGYTF
.	.	TRBJ1-1	TRBV7-3	TGTTATGTCGTGGGATTGAACACTGAAGCTTTCTTT	CYVVGLNTEAFF
.	.	TRBJ2-3	TRBV5-6	TGTGCCAGCAGCCGTGGGGGAACAGCTCCCGGTACGCAGTATTTT	CASSRGGTAPGTQYF
.	.	TRBJ1-4	TRBV4-1	TGCGCCAGCAGCCAAGCGGGAGATCGATCGGCTGAAAAACTGTTTTTT	CASSQAGDRSAEKLFF
once	TRBD2	TRBJ2-3	TRBV7-9	TGTGCCAGCAGGGTTGCGGGGGGGCCGGTAGATACGCAGTATTTT	CASRVAGGPVDTQYF
.	.	TRBJ2-3	TRBV5-1	TGCGCCAGCAGCTGGGGGTGGGGTAATACGCAGTATTTT	CASSWGWGNTQYF
.	TRBD1	TRBJ1-1	TRBV5-1	TGCGCCAGCAGCATCGGACAGGGTGTGGGTGAAGCTTTCTTT	CASSIGQGVGEAFF
once	.	TRBJ1-1	TRBV5-1	TGCGCCAGCAGCTTGGTCTTGGGACAGAACACTGAAGCTTTCTTT	CASSLVLGQNTEAFF
.	.	TRBJ1-2	TRBV21-1	TGTGCCAGCTACAACGGCAGGGTCCATGGCTACACCTTC	CASYNGRVHGYTF
.	.	TRBJ1-2	TRBV7-9	TGTGCCAGCAGCCCCCCCGTCAACTATGGCTACACCTTC	CASSPPVNYGYTF
.	.	TRBJ2-5	TRBV18	TGTGCCAGCTCAACCAGGTTGGGAGAGACCCAGTACTTC	CASSTRLGETQYF
.	.	TRBJ2-5	TRBV10-3	TGTGCCATCTCCCCCTCACAAGAGACCCAGTACTTC	CAISPSQETQYF
.	.	TRBJ2-1	TRBV6-5	TGTGCCAGCAGTTACAGGTACTACAATGAGCAGTTCTTC	CASSYRYYNEQFF
.	TRBD2	TRBJ2-5	TRBV5-1	TGCGCCAGCAGCCCACCGAGCGGGGGGACCCAGTACTTC	CASSPPSGGTQYF
.	TRBD1	TRBJ1-5	TRBV5-6	TGTGCCAGCAGCCGACAGGGGACGGATAATCAGCCCCAGCATTTT	CASSRQGTDNQPQHF
.	TRBD1	TRBJ2-1	TRBV6-5	TGTGCCAGCAGTGCACAGGGGTCCACCTACAATGAGCAGTTCTTC	CASSAQGSTYNEQFF
.	TRBD1	TRBJ2-1	TRBV5-1	TGCGCCAGCTCTGCGGGGTCGGGACAGGGGTCCAATGAGCAGTTCTTC	CASSAGSGQGSNEQFF
.	TRBD1	TRBJ1-6	TRBV9	TGTGCCAGCAGCGGGGACAGGGAGGACTATAATTCACCCCTCCACTTT	CASSGDREDYNSPLHF
.	.	TRBJ2-7	TRBV6-1	TGTGCCAGCAGTGGCTTACTAGCACAGTACGAGCAGTACTTC	CASSGLLAQYEQYF
.	TRBD1	TRBJ2-2	TRBV10-3	TGTGCCATCAGGCCGGGACAGGGACCCGGGGAGCTGTTTTTT	CAIRPGQGPGELFF
.	TRBD1	TRBJ1-2	TRBV5-4	TGTGCCAGCAGCTATGGACAGGGGGCGGGTGGCTACACCTTC	CASSYGQGAGGYTF
once	.	TRBJ1-6	TRBV27	TGTGCCAGCAGTTTATTTTCCCCTTATGGGGGTGTGCGGTCACCCCTCCACTTT	CASSLFSPYGGVRSPLHF
.	TRBD1	TRBJ2-2	TRBV28	TGTGCCAGCAGTTCCCCGGGACAGCACACCGGGGAGCTGTTTTTT	CASSSPGQHTGELFF
.	.	TRBJ2-3	TRBV7-6	TGTGCCAGCAGCTGGAGGGGGACCACAGATACGCAGTATTTT	CASSWRGTTDTQYF
.	.	TRBJ2-7	TRBV2	TGTGCCAGCAGTGAACGCAGGGTGGACGAGCAGTACTTC	CASSERRVDEQYF
once	TRBD1	TRBJ2-2	TRBV15	TGTGCCACCAGCAGAAACAGGGGGTCCGGGGAGCTGTTTTTT	CATSRNRGSGELFF
.	.	TRBJ1-2	TRBV5-1	TGCGCCAGCAGCTTGGAATGGGGAGTGGGCTACACCTTC	CASSLEWGVGYTF
.	.	TRBJ1-2	TRBV19	TGTGCCAGTAGTACTAAGGGGGAAGGCTATGGCTACACCTTC	CASSTKGEGYGYTF
.	.	TRBJ2-2	TRBV10-3	TGCGCCATCAGTACGGACCTAGTAAACACCGGGGAGCTGTTTTTT	CAISTDLVNTGELFF
.	.	TRBJ2-3	TRBV29-1	TGCATCCTAGAAAAGGGCGATACGCAGTATTTT	CILEKGDTQYF
.	.	TRBJ2-2	TRBV5-6	TGTGCCAGCAGCTTTGCGAGAAACACCGGGGAGCTGTTTTTT	CASSFARNTGELFF